These 3 T cell receptor beta chains originate from one sample sequenced in a study of OX40 agonist ivuxolimab in advanced cancers. The table came from immunoSEQ multiplex PCR; TCRdb's copy has only in-frame clones and leaves some out. This sample has about 22,000 clones, with 88% found just once. The specimen comprised CD4+ or CD8+ T cells sorted from blood, sampled in a trial of the OX40 agonist ivuxolimab. Every receptor here comes from an adult with an advanced solid tumor such as melanoma, head and neck, liver or kidney cancer.

The chain has TRBV5-6 and TRBJ2-6, with TRBD1 as a possible D gene (5 bases). The germline V and J ends were trimmed by 7 bases and 4 bases, with 6 bases remaining between them. The CDR3 runs 12 residues. The germline V gene has CDR1 SGHDT and CDR2 YYEEEE. The CDR3 coding sequence is TGTGCCAGCCAGGGAGGGGCCAACGTCCTGACTTTC. It yields the protein CASQGGANVLTF.

The V and J genes are TRBV9 and TRBJ2-7; D is uncertain. Germline assignment: CDR1 SGDLS and CDR2 YYNGEE. Trimming left V 0 bases short and J 4 bases short, with 14 bases between. This CDR3 contains 15 residues. The CDR3 loop reads CASSVGTGLEYEQYF. CDR3 sequence (DNA): TGTGCCAGCAGCGTAGGGACGGGTCTTGAGTACGAGCAGTACTTC.

The chain links TRBV4-1 to TRBJ2-3; TRBD2 agrees at 7 bases. The V gene's germline CDR1 is MGHRA and CDR2 YSYEKL. The length of the CDR3 is 16 residues. Trimming removed 0 bases from V and 3 bases from J; junction bases left unmatched: 6. In nucleotides, the CDR3 is TGCGCCAGCAGCCAAGATGGGGGGGGGACGACAGATACGCAGTATTTT. Translating gives CASSQDGGGTTDTQYF.